Included here is one T cell receptor (beta chain) sequence, with context. The data were taken from a study of blood T cell repertoires in COVID-19. Looking at the study overall: From the United States, Italy and Spain came samples of acute and convalescent COVID-19.

CDR3 size: 13 residues. In germline, CDR1 is SGHRS, CDR2 YFSETQ. The V end lost 1 base, the J end lost 0 bases, and 3 bases lay between the germline ends. The authors' processing: Scientists estimated how many nucleated cells there were by amplifying reference gene primers. The protocol was immunoSEQ multiplex PCR, while the TCRdb copy is restricted to in-frame clones and leaves out a portion. That table is the source of V, J and clone size, and D and trimming were worked out from the DNA. This repertoire shows under 350,000 clones, about 88% found once; its top ten account for roughly 1.3%. The TCR comes from a man between 65 and 79 years old with acute or convalescent COVID-19. The chain is built from TRBV5-1 and TRBJ2-3; D is ambiguous. Sequencing was carried out using peripheral blood. As DNA, the CDR3 is TGCGCCAGCAGCTTGCTAAGCACAGATACGCAGTATTTT. Protein product: CASSLLSTDTQYF. Variable domain in full (rest from reference TRBV5-1 and TRBJ2-3): KAGVTQTPRYLIKTRGQQVTLSCSPISGHRSVSWYQQTPGQGLQFLFEYFSETQRNKGNFPGRFSGRQFSNSRSEMNVSTLELGDSALYLCASSLLSTDTQYFGPGTRLTVL.